The 28 T cell receptor beta chains reported below all come from one sample, sequenced in a study of OX40 agonist ivuxolimab in advanced cancers. TCRdb keeps only in-frame clones here, not all; method: immunoSEQ multiplex PCR. The repertoire holds roughly 59,000 clones, with 81% as singletons. Sample: CD4+ or CD8+ T cells sorted from blood, taken in a trial of the OX40 agonist ivuxolimab. These TCRs come from an adult with an advanced solid tumor such as melanoma, head and neck, liver or kidney cancer.

The chain employs TRBV5-5 and TRBJ2-7; 7 bases map to TRBD2. Germline values: CDR1 SGHKS, CDR2 YYEKEE (reference sequence). The CDR3 sequence is 15 residues long. V shed 0 bases and J 2 bases; nucleotides not matched to a gene: 5. In nucleotides, the CDR3 is TGTGCCAGCAGCTTGGCCTCGGGGGGAACCTACGAGCAGTACTTC. Its protein product is CASSLASGGTYEQYF.

This chain connects TRBV18 to TRBJ2-7; D assignment may be TRBD1 or TRBD2 (5 bases each). There are 12 residues in the CDR3. With 6 bases removed from V and 12 bases from J, the gap between germline ends came to 18 bases. Per germline, CDR1 KGHSH and CDR2 LQKENI. CDR3 sequence reads: CASSLDSGRRYF. As DNA, the CDR3 is TGTGCCAGCTCCCTGGACTCAGGGCGTCGGTACTTC.

The rearrangement uses TRBV11-3 and TRBJ1-4; D not resolved. Deletions cut 2 bases from V and 8 bases from J, with 12 bases between. The CDR3 length is 14 residues. Per germline, CDR1 SGHNT and CDR2 YENEEA. CDR3 in DNA: TGTGCCAGCAGCTTAACACAGCCCGAAGAAAAACTGTTTTTT. It codes for CASSLTQPEEKLFF.

This chain connects TRBV7-6 to TRBJ2-3; perhaps TRBD2 as D (7 bases). Trimming pared 5 bases from V and 2 bases from J, leaving 14 bases between. The CDR3 length is 15 residues. Germline CDR1 SGHVS, CDR2 FNYEAQ. In DNA form, the CDR3 reads TGTGCCAGCAGCCAGGGAGGGGGGGCCACAGATACGCAGTATTTT. Translated: CASSQGGGATDTQYF.

The chain employs TRBV6-1 and TRBJ2-1; D remains ambiguous. The CDR3 contains 12 residues. CDR1 MNHNS and CDR2 SASEGT come from the germline V gene. The V and J ends lost 4 bases and 7 bases respectively, with 8 bases between them. The CDR3 sequence is CASSVQYNEQFF. The CDR3 nucleotides read TGTGCCAGCAGTGTCCAATATAATGAGCAGTTCTTC.

This clone has a handful of counts. The rearrangement links TRBV18 to TRBJ1-1; 7 nucleotides line up with TRBD1. The CDR3 extends over 13 amino acids. Germline V gene data show CDR1 as KGHSH and CDR2 as LQKENI. V trimming: 5 bases; J trimming: 4 bases; junction bases outside the gene matches: 4. CDR3 DNA sequence: TGTGCCAGCTCATCGGACAGGTTCACTGAAGCTTTCTTT. Amino acids: CASSSDRFTEAFF.

The J gene is TRBJ1-5, the V gene TRBV7-6, with 12 bases aligning to TRBD1. V shed 3 bases and J 6 bases; nucleotides not matched to a gene: 3. The CDR3 is 15 residues long. Germline CDR1 SGHVS, CDR2 FNYEAQ. The CDR3 nucleotides are TGTGCCAGCAGCTTGGGACAGGGGGCCGGTCAGCCCCAGCATTTT. Its protein is CASSLGQGAGQPQHF.

The chain is built from TRBV6-1 and TRBJ2-5; perhaps TRBD1 as D (6 bases). CDR3 length: 18 residues. The germline gives CDR1 MNHNS, CDR2 SASEGT. V dropped 0 bases and J dropped 1 base, with 18 bases sitting between them. CDR3 DNA sequence: TGTGCCAGCAGTGAAGCGGGGGCTGCCAGGGGCCTCCAAGAGACCCAGTACTTC. Its protein is CASSEAGAARGLQETQYF.

CDR3 residues: CAWSRTGVYEQYF. The CDR3 DNA sequence: TGTGCCTGGAGTCGGACAGGGGTGTACGAGCAGTACTTC. V and J are TRBV30 and TRBJ2-7; 9 bases map to TRBD1. CDR3 length equals 13 residues. Germline values: CDR1 GTSNPN, CDR2 SVGIG (reference sequence). V was clipped by 2 bases and J by 4 bases; unmatched bases: 3.

V usage is TRBV5-8 and J usage is TRBJ2-1; weak D call: TRBD2 (6 bases). The V end was cut by 5 bases, the J end by 4 bases, with 16 bases between. The CDR3 has 15 amino acids. CDR1 is SGHTS and CDR2 is YDEGEE in the germline V gene. The CDR3 nucleotides are TGTGCCAGCAGACCCCGACTAGAGGGATACAATGAGCAGTTCTTC. Amino acids: CASRPRLEGYNEQFF.

This chain joins TRBV7-3 and TRBJ1-2; D unclear. Germline V gene sequence: CDR1 SGHTA, CDR2 FQGTGA. Trimming removed 1 base from V and 6 bases from J, with 9 bases in between. This CDR3 has 13 amino acids. The CDR3 DNA reads TGTGCCAGCAGCTTAAATTCGGAAGATGGCTACACCTTC. Translation: CASSLNSEDGYTF.

This clone was observed once. This sequence joins TRBV9 and TRBJ1-2, with D uncertain. Germline V gene lookup returns CDR1 SGDLS and CDR2 YYNGEE. V shed 6 bases and J shed 4 bases, with 25 bases lying between them. There are 17 residues in the CDR3. CDR3 sequence reads: CASTLGGNFRTSYGYTF. CDR3 DNA: TGTGCCAGCACCCTCGGAGGGAATTTCCGCACCAGCTATGGCTACACCTTC.

The chain recombines TRBV5-5 with TRBJ2-7; 10 bases are shared with TRBD2. This CDR3 contains 15 residues. Germline lookup yields CDR1 SGHKS and CDR2 YYEKEE (reference sequence). V was clipped by 0 bases and J by 4 bases; unmatched bases: 4. The CDR3: CASSLASGGEYEQYF. The CDR3 DNA reads as TGTGCCAGCAGCTTGGCCAGCGGGGGGGAGTACGAGCAGTACTTC.

The chain carries TRBV6-5 and TRBJ1-2, with no clear D. Germline CDR1 is MNHEY and CDR2 is SVGAGI. The CDR3 covers 13 residues. V shed 4 bases and J shed 5 bases, with 11 bases lying between them. The chain's CDR3 is CASSSSTIYGYTF. In DNA form, the CDR3 reads TGTGCCAGCAGTTCCTCGACTATTTATGGCTACACCTTC.

The chain employs TRBV5-1 and TRBJ2-1, with TRBD1 matching over 7 bases. V was clipped by 7 bases and J by 7 bases; unmatched bases: 11. Germline assignment: CDR1 SGHRS and CDR2 YFSETQ. The CDR3 is made up of 14 amino acids. The CDR3 loop reads CASYPGQHINEQFF. CDR3 in DNA: TGCGCCAGCTACCCGGGACAGCATATTAATGAGCAGTTCTTC.

The chain joins TRBV5-6 to TRBJ1-1; TRBD1 might be the D (6 bases). Germline lookup yields CDR1 SGHDT and CDR2 YYEEEE. The CDR3 has 14 residues. Deletions cut 1 base from V and 4 bases from J, with 11 bases between. The DNA for the CDR3 is TGTGCCAGCAGCTTGTTGGGGGCCGTCACTGAAGCTTTCTTT. Protein: CASSLLGAVTEAFF.

This clone was recorded once. The V and J genes are TRBV29-1 and TRBJ1-3; 8 bases align to TRBD1. Per germline, CDR1 SQVTM and CDR2 ANQGSEA. Germline trimming cut 8 bases from V and 7 bases from J; bases unmatched to any gene: 4. The CDR3 runs to 11 residues. The CDR3 sequence: CSTRQGNTIYF. The CDR3 region has the DNA TGCAGCACCCGACAGGGGAACACCATATATTTT.

The chain has TRBV2 and TRBJ1-2; 7 nucleotides match TRBD1. This CDR3 contains 14 residues. Trimming cost V 6 bases and J 4 bases; bases outside gene matches: 8. CDR1 is SNHLY and CDR2 is FYNNEI in the germline V gene. CDR3 sequence reads: CASRDRRGPYGYTF. CDR3 nucleotide sequence: TGTGCCAGCAGGGACAGGCGGGGGCCCTATGGCTACACCTTC.

The chain has TRBV6-5 and TRBJ2-3; D possibly corresponds to TRBD2 (6 bases). Germline CDR1 MNHEY, CDR2 SVGAGI. V lost 3 bases and J 6 bases, leaving 13 bases between the germline ends. This CDR3 has 14 residues. Here the CDR3 DNA reads TGTGCCAGCAGTTATGCGGTAGGAGGGGATACGCAGTATTTT. It yields the protein CASSYAVGGDTQYF.

The rearrangement joins TRBV5-1 to TRBJ2-3; D may correspond to TRBD1 or TRBD2 (5 bases each). The V end lost 9 bases, the J end lost 2 bases, and 13 bases lay between the germline ends. Looked up from germline, CDR1 is SGHRS and CDR2 is YFSETQ. The CDR3 has 13 amino acids. The CDR3 bases are TGCGCCACCCCTGAGGGGTCCACAGATACGCAGTATTTT. Amino acid sequence: CATPEGSTDTQYF.

The chain couples TRBV19 to TRBJ1-1, with D possibly being TRBD1 (5 bases). The ends were cut back, 2 bases at V and 4 bases at J, with 8 bases in the middle. Germline V CDR1 and CDR2: LNHDA, SQIVND (reference sequence). There are 13 residues in the CDR3. Here the CDR3 DNA reads TGTGCCAGTAGTATATCCCAGGGCACTGAAGCTTTCTTT. Amino acid sequence: CASSISQGTEAFF.

The CDR3 is CASRRTVYEQYF. CDR3 sequence (DNA): TGTGCCAGCAGGAGGACAGTTTACGAGCAGTACTTC. The rearrangement links TRBV6-6 to TRBJ2-7; tentatively, D is TRBD1 (6 bases). The CDR3 totals 12 residues. V lost 6 bases to trimming and J lost 4 bases, with 10 bases between them. Germline CDR1 and CDR2: MNHNY and SVGAGI (reference sequence).

This clone was picked up a small number of times. The chain employs TRBV7-9 and TRBJ2-7; no reliable D call. Trimming removed 5 bases at V and 7 bases at J, with 15 bases between. CDR3 length equals 13 residues. Germline V gives CDR1 SEHNR, CDR2 FQNEAQ (reference sequence). DNA for the CDR3: TGTGCCAGCAGCCGACAAAACCCTGATGAGCAGTACTTC. It is translated as CASSRQNPDEQYF.

This clone was seen ten or more times. This chain links TRBV23-1 with TRBJ2-7; no firm D call. TRBV23-1 counts as an open reading frame of uncertain function. This CDR3 has 14 amino acids. V lost 2 bases, J lost 1 base, and 9 bases lay in between. The CDR3 sequence: CASSQIYTSYEQYF. CDR3 DNA: TGCGCCAGCAGTCAAATCTATACTTCCTACGAGCAGTACTTC.

The chain couples TRBV5-1 to TRBJ1-2; no clear D. Looked up from germline, CDR1 is SGHRS and CDR2 is YFSETQ. Trimming took off 0 bases at V and 8 bases at J, with 14 bases between the two ends. The CDR3 runs 14 residues. CDR3 sequence: CASSLEGRLGGYTF. Written as DNA, the CDR3 is TGCGCCAGCAGCTTGGAGGGCAGGCTGGGGGGCTACACCTTC.

DNA of the CDR3: TGCGCCAGCAGGGGATTCGTAGCGGAAAATGAAGCTTTCTTT. It codes for CASRGFVAENEAFF. The gene calls are TRBV5-1 and TRBJ1-1; D not resolved. V was cut by 5 bases and J by 7 bases, with 18 bases left in between. The CDR3 extends over 14 amino acids. From germline, CDR1 is SGHRS and CDR2 YFSETQ. Full variable domain (rest looked up from reference TRBV5-1 and TRBJ1-1): KAGVTQTPRYLIKTRGQQVTLSCSPISGHRSVSWYQQTPGQGLQFLFEYFSETQRNKGNFPGRFSGRQFSNSRSEMNVSTLELGDSALYLCASRGFVAENEAFFGQGTRLTVV.

The chain links TRBV7-8 to TRBJ2-3; D remains unclear. The germline gives CDR1 SGHVS, CDR2 FQNEAQ. The CDR3 contains 13 residues. Trimming removed 5 bases from V and 1 base from J, with 7 bases in between. CDR3 amino acids: CASSRVRTDTQYF. CDR3 nucleotide sequence: TGTGCCAGCAGCAGGGTTCGCACAGATACGCAGTATTTT. Filled out from reference TRBV7-8 and TRBJ2-3, the complete variable domain reads GAGVSQSPRYKVAKRGQDVALRCDPISGHVSLFWYQQALGQGPEFLTYFQNEAQLDKSGLPSDRFFAERPEGSVSTLKIQRTQQEDSAVYLCASSRVRTDTQYFGPGTRLTVL.

This sequence joins TRBV18 and TRBJ1-5; D possibly corresponds to TRBD1 (5 bases). V was pared by 5 bases and J by 5 bases, with 16 bases between. This CDR3 region has 15 residues. Germline lookup yields CDR1 KGHSH and CDR2 LQKENI. Here the CDR3 reads CASSSWWRGYQPQHF. For the CDR3, the DNA is TGTGCCAGCTCATCCTGGTGGAGGGGATATCAGCCCCAGCATTTT.